The T cell receptor beta chain described here comes from a study of blood T cell repertoires in COVID-19. Study-wide background: Nucleic acid was either cDNA or gDNA, and it came from T cells, B-cell-depleted T cells, or PBMCs.

Trimming at V came to 5 bases and at J to 5 bases, leaving 12 bases not matched to a gene. Per the germline V gene, CDR1 is SGHAT and CDR2 is FQNNGV. The CDR3 extends over 18 amino acids. TCRdb keeps only in-frame clones here, not all; method: immunoSEQ multiplex PCR. The sample has 350,000 or so clones; more than 70% are singletons. The chain recombines TRBV11-2 with TRBJ1-6; 10 bases fit TRBD1. The material sequenced was peripheral blood. The source is a man aged 30 to 39 with active or convalescent COVID-19. In DNA form, the CDR3 reads TGTGCCAGCAGCCTATACCCGGGACAGGGGACGCATAATTCACCCCTCCACTTT. Protein: CASSLYPGQGTHNSPLHF.